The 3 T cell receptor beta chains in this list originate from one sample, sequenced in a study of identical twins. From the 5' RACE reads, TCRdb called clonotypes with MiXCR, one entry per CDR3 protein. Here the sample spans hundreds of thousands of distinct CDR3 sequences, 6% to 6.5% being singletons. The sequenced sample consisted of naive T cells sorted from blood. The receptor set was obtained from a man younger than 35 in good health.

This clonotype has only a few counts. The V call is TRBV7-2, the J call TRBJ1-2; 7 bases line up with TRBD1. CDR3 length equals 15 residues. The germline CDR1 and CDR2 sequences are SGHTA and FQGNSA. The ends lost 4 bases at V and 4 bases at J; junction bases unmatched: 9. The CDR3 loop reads CASSSRPTGSYGYTF. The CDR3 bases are TGTGCCAGCAGCTCGAGGCCGACAGGGTCCTATGGCTACACCTTC.

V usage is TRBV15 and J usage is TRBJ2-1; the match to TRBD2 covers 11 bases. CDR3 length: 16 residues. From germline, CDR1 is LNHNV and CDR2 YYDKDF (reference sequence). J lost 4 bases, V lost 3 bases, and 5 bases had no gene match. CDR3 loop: CATSRTSGTLYNEQFF. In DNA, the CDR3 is TGTGCCACCAGCAGGACTAGCGGGACCCTATACAATGAGCAGTTCTTC.

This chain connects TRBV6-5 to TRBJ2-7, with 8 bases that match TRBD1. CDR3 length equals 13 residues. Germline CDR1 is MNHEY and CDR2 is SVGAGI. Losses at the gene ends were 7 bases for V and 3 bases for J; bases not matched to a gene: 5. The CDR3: CASNFDRGYEQYF. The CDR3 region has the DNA TGTGCCAGCAATTTTGACAGGGGCTACGAGCAGTACTTC.